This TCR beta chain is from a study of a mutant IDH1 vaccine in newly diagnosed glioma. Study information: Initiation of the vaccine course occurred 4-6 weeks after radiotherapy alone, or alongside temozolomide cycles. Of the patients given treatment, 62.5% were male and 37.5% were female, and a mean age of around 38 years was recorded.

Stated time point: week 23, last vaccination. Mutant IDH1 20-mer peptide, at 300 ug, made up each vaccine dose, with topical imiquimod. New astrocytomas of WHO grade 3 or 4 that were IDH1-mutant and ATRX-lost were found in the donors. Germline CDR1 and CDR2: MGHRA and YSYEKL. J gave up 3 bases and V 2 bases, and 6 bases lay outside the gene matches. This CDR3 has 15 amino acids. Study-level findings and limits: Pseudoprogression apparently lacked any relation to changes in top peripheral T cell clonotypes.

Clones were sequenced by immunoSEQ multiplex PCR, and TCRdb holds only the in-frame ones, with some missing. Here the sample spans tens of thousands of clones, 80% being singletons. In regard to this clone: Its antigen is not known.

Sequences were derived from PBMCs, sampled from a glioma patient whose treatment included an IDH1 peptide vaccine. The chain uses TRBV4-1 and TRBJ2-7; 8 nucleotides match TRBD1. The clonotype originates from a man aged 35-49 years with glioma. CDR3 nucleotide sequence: TGCGCCAGCAGCCAACACCGGGACAGGAGCTACGAGCAGTACTTC. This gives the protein CASSQHRDRSYEQYF.